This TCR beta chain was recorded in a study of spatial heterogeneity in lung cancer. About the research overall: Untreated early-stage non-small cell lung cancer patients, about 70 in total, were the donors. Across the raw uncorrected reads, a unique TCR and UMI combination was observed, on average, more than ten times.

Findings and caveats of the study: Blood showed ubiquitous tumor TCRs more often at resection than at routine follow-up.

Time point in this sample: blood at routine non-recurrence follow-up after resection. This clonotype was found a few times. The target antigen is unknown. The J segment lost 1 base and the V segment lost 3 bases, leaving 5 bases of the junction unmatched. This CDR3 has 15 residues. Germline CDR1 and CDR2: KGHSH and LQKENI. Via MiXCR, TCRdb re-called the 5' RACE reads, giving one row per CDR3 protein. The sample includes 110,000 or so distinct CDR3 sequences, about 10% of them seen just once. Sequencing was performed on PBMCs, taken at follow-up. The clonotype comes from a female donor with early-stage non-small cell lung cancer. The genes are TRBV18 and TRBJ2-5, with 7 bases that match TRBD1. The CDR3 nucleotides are TGTGCCAGCTCACCCAACAGGGGCACCCAAGAGACCCAGTACTTC. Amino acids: CASSPNRGTQETQYF.